The 17 T cell receptor beta chains below come from one sample, sequenced in a study of regulatory T cells in long-lasting Graves disease. In building TCR beta libraries, iRepertoire HTBI primers were used together with Arm-PCR of CDR3 regions. TCRdb ran MiXCR on the multiplex PCR reads and lists one entry per CDR3 protein. Counted here are approximately 400,000 distinct CDR3 sequences, 23% occurring once; the ten biggest clones make up roughly 26%. Sample time point: persistent/refractory GD, antithyroid drugs over 5 years with positive TRAb. From PBMCs, RNA was extracted and then used to make the TCR library. The sample here was peripheral blood mononuclear cells (PBMCs), taken when the disease was refractory, from a patient treated with antithyroid drugs. The receptors come from a female donor with Graves disease.

This rearrangement joins TRBV7-9 to TRBJ2-6; TRBD1 matches at 8 bases. This CDR3 has 20 amino acids. The V gene end was trimmed by 10 bases and the J gene end by 0 bases; junction bases not matched to a gene: 20. Germline CDR1 is SEHNR and CDR2 is FQNEAQ (reference sequence). The CDR3: CATFFYGDRTPYSGANVLTF. DNA of the CDR3: TGTGCCACTTTCTTTTATGGGGACAGGACTCCTTACTCTGGGGCCAACGTCCTGACTTTC.

The chain joins TRBV27 to TRBJ1-1; the D gene is possibly TRBD1 (5 bases). The CDR3 is 12 residues long. Deletions cut 7 bases from V and 8 bases from J, with 14 bases between. From germline, CDR1 is MNHEY and CDR2 SMNVEV (reference sequence). The DNA of the CDR3 is TGTGCCAGCAAGTTTGGGGCAGGGGAAGCTTTCTTT. Translation gives CASKFGAGEAFF.

V gene TRBV7-8 combines with J gene TRBJ1-5; D unresolved. CDR1 and CDR2 from the germline V gene are SGHVS and FQNEAQ. With 3 bases removed from V and 5 bases from J, the gap between germline ends came to 8 bases. This CDR3 is built from 13 residues. CDR3 region: CASSFSEDQPQHF. As DNA, the CDR3 is TGTGCCAGCAGCTTTAGTGAAGATCAGCCCCAGCATTTT.

The rearrangement links TRBV7-8 to TRBJ2-7; D is perhaps TRBD1 (5 bases). Germline CDR1 SGHVS, CDR2 FQNEAQ. The CDR3 is made up of 11 amino acids. V gave up 2 bases and J gave up 9 bases, with 8 bases separating them. The CDR3 DNA follows: TGTGCCAGCAGCTTATATCAGGGGCAGTACTTC. Translation: CASSLYQGQYF. Full variable domain (rest looked up from reference TRBV7-8 and TRBJ2-7): GAGVSQSPRYKVAKRGQDVALRCDPISGHVSLFWYQQALGQGPEFLTYFQNEAQLDKSGLPSDRFFAERPEGSVSTLKIQRTQQEDSAVYLCASSLYQGQYFGPGTRLTVT.

This clonotype was observed at least ten times. The rearrangement uses TRBV28 and TRBJ1-2; D may be TRBD1 (5 bases). The germline CDR1 and CDR2 sequences are MDHEN and SYDVKM. This CDR3 has 18 residues. V was clipped by 4 bases and J by 1 base, with 22 bases between them. In nucleotides, the CDR3 is TGTGCCAGCAGTTACTGGGACTTAGAAACAGGCGATAACTATGGCTACACCTTC. It encodes CASSYWDLETGDNYGYTF.

This clonotype was recorded at least ten times. The chain couples TRBV12-3 or TRBV12-4 to TRBJ2-2, with a weak D call TRBD2 (6 bases). The CDR3 contains 14 residues. Trimming cost V 6 bases and J 9 bases, with 17 bases left between them. The CDR3 DNA is TGTGCCAGCAGCCATAAACGCGGGACCAGGGAGCTGTTTTTT. Translating gives CASSHKRGTRELFF.

This clonotype was seen only a few times. The chain has TRBV6-2 or TRBV6-3 and TRBJ1-1; TRBD1 matches 7 bases. Germline loops: CDR1 MNHEY, CDR2 SVGEGT. This CDR3 comprises 16 residues. The ends lost 6 bases at V and 0 bases at J; junction bases unmatched: 10. The CDR3 sequence: CASSFTGVGMNTEAFF. CDR3 bases: TGTGCCAGCAGCTTCACAGGGGTGGGGATGAACACTGAAGCTTTCTTT.

In this sample, this clonotype turned up a few times. This rearrangement joins TRBV7-2 to TRBJ2-7, with 7 nucleotides matching TRBD2. V was pared by 6 bases and J by 3 bases, with 5 bases of the junction left unmatched. Germline-derived CDR1 and CDR2 are SGHTA and FQGNSA. The CDR3 runs 13 residues. This chain's CDR3 is CASRAGPSYEQYF. In nucleotides, the CDR3 is TGTGCCAGCAGAGCGGGACCCAGCTACGAGCAGTACTTC.

This chain links TRBV25-1 with TRBJ2-1; D unclear. Germline CDR1 is MGHDK and CDR2 is SYGVNS. Trimming cost V 3 bases and J 7 bases, with 13 bases left between them. This CDR3 is built from 14 residues. CDR3 amino acids: CASSDRTTRNEQFF. CDR3 coding DNA: TGTGCCAGCAGTGACCGTACCACCAGGAATGAGCAGTTCTTC.

The chain joins TRBV7-9 to TRBJ1-1; a possible D gene is TRBD1 (6 bases). This CDR3 has 11 residues. V lost 7 bases, J lost 8 bases, and 11 bases lay in between. Germline CDR1 is SEHNR and CDR2 is FQNEAQ (reference sequence). CDR3: CASNRGQEAFF. CDR3 DNA sequence: TGTGCCAGCAACCGAGGACAGGAAGCTTTCTTT.

This sequence joins TRBV15 and TRBJ2-1, with TRBD1 as a possible D gene (6 bases). This CDR3 contains 15 residues. The germline V and J ends were trimmed by 0 bases and 8 bases, with 14 bases remaining between them. CDR1 is LNHNV, CDR2 YYDKDF, per germline (reference sequence). CDR3 loop: CATSRETGLRDEQFF. The CDR3 coding sequence is TGTGCCACCAGCAGAGAAACAGGGTTGAGGGATGAGCAGTTCTTC.

This chain links TRBV2 with TRBJ1-5, with 9 bases aligning to TRBD1. The CDR3 totals 17 residues. Per the germline V gene, CDR1 is SNHLY and CDR2 is FYNNEI. The V segment lost 6 bases and the J segment 5 bases; nucleotides outside the gene matches: 14. In DNA form, the CDR3 reads TGTGCCAGCAGCGGGACAGGGCCGGTCGAGATTTATCAGCCCCAGCATTTT. Amino acid sequence: CASSGTGPVEIYQPQHF.

In this sample, this clonotype turned up a few times. The V and J genes are TRBV19 and TRBJ2-7, with D perhaps matching TRBD1 or TRBD2 (6 bases each). The germline V and J ends were trimmed by 4 bases and 4 bases, with 20 bases remaining between them. Per the germline V gene, CDR1 is LNHDA and CDR2 is SQIVND (reference sequence). This CDR3 has 16 amino acids. CDR3 sequence: CASSRTGGPMGYEQYF. The CDR3 nucleotides read TGTGCCAGTAGTAGAACCGGGGGCCCGATGGGGTACGAGCAGTACTTC.

This chain connects TRBV9 to TRBJ2-5; D might be TRBD2 (6 bases). The J call may be incorrect, as the DNA end agrees better with TRBJ2-1. Germline assignment: CDR1 SGDLS and CDR2 YYNGEE. The CDR3 sequence is 14 residues long. CDR3 DNA sequence: TGTGCCAGCAGCGACTCGGACTACTTGGGTGAGCAGTTCTTC. Its protein product is CASSDSDYLGEQFF.

This clonotype was recorded a few times. The chain carries TRBV10-1 and TRBJ1-2; maybe TRBD1 (5 bases). The V gene's germline CDR1 is WNHNN and CDR2 SYGVQD (reference sequence). The CDR3 contains 13 residues. V gave up 6 bases and J gave up 4 bases, with 12 bases separating them. CDR3 region: CASRGRCPYGYTF. The CDR3 DNA reads as TGCGCCAGCAGGGGACGGTGCCCCTATGGCTACACCTTC.

This chain joins TRBV7-9 and TRBJ1-1; no firm D call. Germline loops: CDR1 SEHNR, CDR2 FQNEAQ (reference sequence). The CDR3 has 13 residues. V was cut by 5 bases and J by 5 bases, with 12 bases left in between. CDR3: CASSQYQETEAFF. In nucleotides, the CDR3 is TGTGCCAGCAGCCAGTATCAAGAGACTGAAGCTTTCTTT.

The table lists this clonotype with a few counts. A clone one base away is much larger, so this may be a read error. The chain has TRBV12-3 or TRBV12-4 and TRBJ1-2; D possibly corresponds to TRBD1 (6 bases). The CDR3 is made up of 14 amino acids. V lost 6 bases and J lost 4, with 15 bases in between. CDR3 nucleotides: TGTGCCAGCAGGTTCGCAGGGGTCGGCTATGGCTACACCTTC. This encodes CASRFAGVGYGYTF.